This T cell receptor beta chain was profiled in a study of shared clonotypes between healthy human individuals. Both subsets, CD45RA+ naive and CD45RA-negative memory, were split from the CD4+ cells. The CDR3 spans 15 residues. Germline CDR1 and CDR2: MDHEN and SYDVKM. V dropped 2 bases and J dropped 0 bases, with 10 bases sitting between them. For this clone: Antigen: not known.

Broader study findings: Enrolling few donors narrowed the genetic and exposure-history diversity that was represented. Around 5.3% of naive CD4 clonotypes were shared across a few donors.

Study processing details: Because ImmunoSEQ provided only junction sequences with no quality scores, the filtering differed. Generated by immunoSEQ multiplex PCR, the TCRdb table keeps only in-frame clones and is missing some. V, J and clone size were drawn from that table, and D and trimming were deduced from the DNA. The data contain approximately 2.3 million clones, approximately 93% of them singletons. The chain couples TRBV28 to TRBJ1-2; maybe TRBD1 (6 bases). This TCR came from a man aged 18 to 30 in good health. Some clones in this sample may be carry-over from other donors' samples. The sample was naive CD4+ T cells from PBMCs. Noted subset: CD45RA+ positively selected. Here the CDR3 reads CASSLTDRPNYGYTF. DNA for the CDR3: TGTGCCAGCAGTTTAACGGACAGACCTAACTATGGCTACACCTTC.